These T cell receptor beta chains were read from a single sample in a study of T cell responses to AZD1222 COVID-19 vaccine. Clones were read by immunoSEQ multiplex PCR, and TCRdb kept only the in-frame ones, dropping some. This sample has around 66,000 clones; 79% occur once, and the top ten carry approximately 23%. Sequencing used peripheral blood, obtained on day 0 of MenACWY control vaccination. The receptors derive from an adult in good health. CDR3s include the opening cysteine and the closing phenylalanine or tryptophan. Clone size is stated in some rows and not others, as once, few, many or a class when expanded.

abundance | j_gene | v_gene | CDR3aa
NA | TRBJ2-7 | TRBV11-1 | CASSLGGGTPYEQYF
NA | TRBJ2-7 | TRBV6-1 | CASSLDSTGTFEQYF
NA | TRBJ1-6 | TRBV30 | CAWSVLGGGNSPLHF
NA | TRBJ1-3 | TRBV2 | CASSPDGGSGNTIYF
NA | TRBJ1-4 | TRBV28 | CASRRTGENEKLFF
NA | TRBJ2-3 | TRBV19 | CASSRERDRGTDTQYF
NA | TRBJ1-6 | TRBV5-5 | CASSFDSPGSSSYNSPLHF
NA | TRBJ2-1 | TRBV3-1/TRBV3-2 | CASSQDGGARSYNEQFF
NA | TRBJ1-1 | TRBV9 | CASSVDGLEGPMNTEAFF
few | TRBJ2-1 | TRBV5-4 | CATGTSGGSYNEQFF
NA | TRBJ1-1 | TRBV7-2 | CASSLFGRGVNTEAFF
NA | TRBJ1-2 | TRBV19 | CASSIGTGGRRGYTF
NA | TRBJ2-1 | TRBV15 | CATSSPPFGHDEQFF
NA | TRBJ2-1 | TRBV29-1 | CSVRPGTSGRGEQFF
NA | TRBJ2-3 | TRBV7-9 | CASTSLLRRSDTQYF
NA | TRBJ1-2 | TRBV10-3 | CAINPGSSRYGYTF
NA | TRBJ2-2 | TRBV2 | CASSETSGMAGELFF
few | TRBJ1-3 | TRBV6-5 | CASRAALSGNTIYF
once | TRBJ1-6 | TRBV7-8 | CASSLSLMGSPLHF
NA | TRBJ1-5 | TRBV11-3 | CASSSQGTDYSNQPQHF
NA | TRBJ1-5 | TRBV27 | CASRKGANQPQHF
once | TRBJ1-2 | TRBV19 | CASLSPGVQPRYAF